The next 18 T cell receptor beta chains were all read from a single sample in a study of CD8 T cells in ankylosing spondylitis. One entry per CDR3 protein, called by TCRdb with MiXCR from the 5' RACE reads. The table includes about 300,000 distinct CDR3 sequences, roughly 11% detected once. Sequencing was carried out using blood, either unsorted or a sorted T cell fraction (not recorded which). These receptors were obtained from a female donor with ankylosing spondylitis or in good health (not recorded which).

This chain joins TRBV25-1 and TRBJ2-1; 8 bases map to TRBD1. The CDR3 totals 13 residues. Losses at the gene ends were 5 bases for V and 9 bases for J; bases not matched to a gene: 6. In germline, CDR1 is MGHDK, CDR2 SYGVNS. Written as DNA, the CDR3 is TGTGCCAGCAGTTGGCCAGGGGGCGGTGAGCAGTTCTTC. This gives the protein CASSWPGGGEQFF.

There are many counts of this clonotype. The gene calls are TRBV20-1 and TRBJ2-7, with D maybe TRBD1 (6 bases). Germline values: CDR1 DFQATT, CDR2 SNEGSKA (reference sequence). This CDR3 has 15 residues. With 4 bases removed from V and 2 bases from J, the gap between germline ends came to 18 bases. This chain's CDR3 is CSANNRDKPPYEQYF. The CDR3, as DNA: TGCAGTGCTAACAACCGGGACAAGCCCCCCTACGAGCAGTACTTC.

At least ten counts were recorded for this clonotype. The chain joins TRBV20-1 to TRBJ2-7, with D perhaps TRBD2 (6 bases). Germline V CDR1 and CDR2: DFQATT, SNEGSKA (reference sequence). Trimming cost V 6 bases and J 6 bases, with 18 bases left between them. This CDR3 spans 13 amino acids. As DNA, the CDR3 is TGCAGTGCCAAGGTAGGCGGGATTGGCGAGCAGTACTTC. This gives the protein CSAKVGGIGEQYF.

The chain joins TRBV18 to TRBJ1-4; TRBD1 is a possible D gene (5 bases). The CDR3 consists of 16 residues. The germline gives CDR1 KGHSH, CDR2 LQKENI. V lost 3 bases and J 3 bases, leaving 14 bases between the germline ends. CDR3 protein: CASSPYAGEANEKLFF. In nucleotides, the CDR3 is TGTGCCAGCTCACCTTATGCGGGGGAGGCTAATGAAAAACTGTTTTTT. Looking up the rest from reference TRBV18 and TRBJ1-4 gives the full variable domain: NAGVMQNPRHLVRRRGQEARLRCSPMKGHSHVYWYRQLPEEGLKFMVYLQKENIIDESGMPKERFSAEFPKEGPSILRIQQVVRGDSAAYFCASSPYAGEANEKLFFGSGTQLSVL.

This clonotype was recorded at least ten times. This chain connects TRBV6-5 to TRBJ1-2, with TRBD1 as a possible D gene (5 bases). The CDR3 has 13 residues. V was cut by 2 bases and J by 6 bases, with 10 bases left in between. Germline CDR1 reads MNHEY; CDR2 reads SVGAGI. CDR3 sequence: CASSYRGLDGYTF. The CDR3 nucleotides read TGTGCCAGCAGTTACCGGGGGTTGGATGGCTACACCTTC.

The chain has TRBV20-1 and TRBJ2-7, with TRBD1 matching over 10 bases. Germline V gives CDR1 DFQATT, CDR2 SNEGSKA (reference sequence). The CDR3 runs 14 residues. Losses at the gene ends were 6 bases for V and 2 bases for J; bases not matched to a gene: 7. The CDR3 is CSAPSGTGAYEQYF. The CDR3 DNA sequence: TGCAGTGCCCCCTCAGGGACAGGGGCCTACGAGCAGTACTTC.

This clonotype was detected a few times. The chain recombines TRBV30 with TRBJ2-5; 7 bases agree with TRBD1. Losses at the gene ends were 0 bases for V and 4 bases for J; bases not matched to a gene: 2. Germline V gene lookup returns CDR1 GTSNPN and CDR2 SVGIG (reference sequence). The CDR3 runs 13 residues. For the CDR3, the DNA is TGTGCCTGGAGTGTAACAGGGGTAGAGACCCAGTACTTC. This gives the protein CAWSVTGVETQYF.

This clonotype was seen ten or more times. This rearrangement joins TRBV29-1 to TRBJ2-3; D remains ambiguous. The germline V and J ends were trimmed by 7 bases and 3 bases, with 11 bases remaining between them. The CDR3 totals 12 residues. Germline-derived CDR1 and CDR2 are SQVTM and ANQGSEA. This CDR3 reads CSAGEGTDTQYF. CDR3 coding DNA: TGCAGCGCTGGGGAAGGGACAGATACGCAGTATTTT.

The chain combines TRBV5-5 with TRBJ1-2, with TRBD1 identical over 7 bases. After removal of 4 bases from V and 4 bases from J, the junction contained 16 bases not matched to a gene. Germline-derived CDR1 and CDR2 are SGHKS and YYEKEE (reference sequence). The CDR3 is 17 amino acids. The CDR3 spells CASSRSPGQRELYGYTF. The CDR3 region has the DNA TGTGCCAGCAGCCGGTCCCCGGGACAGAGAGAACTCTATGGCTACACCTTC.

There are many counts of this clonotype. This chain joins TRBV7-9 and TRBJ1-6; perhaps TRBD1 as D (6 bases). The CDR3 contains 15 residues. Deletions cut 2 bases from V and 5 bases from J, with 10 bases between. In germline, CDR1 is SEHNR, CDR2 FQNEAQ (reference sequence). The CDR3 coding sequence is TGTGCCAGCAGCTTATGGTCAGGGGATAATTCACCCCTCCACTTT. Its translation: CASSLWSGDNSPLHF.

This clonotype came up many times. The V and J genes are TRBV12-3 or TRBV12-4 and TRBJ2-5; 10 bases agree with TRBD2. V trimming: 5 bases; J trimming: 5 bases; junction bases outside the gene matches: 8. The CDR3 spans 15 residues. The CDR3 sequence: CASSTAGGPRETQYF. CDR3 nucleotide sequence: TGTGCCAGCAGTACAGCGGGAGGGCCGCGGGAGACCCAGTACTTC.

The chain combines TRBV29-1 with TRBJ2-4, with 13 nucleotides matching TRBD2. Per germline, CDR1 SQVTM and CDR2 ANQGSEA. The CDR3 is 13 amino acids. V shed 7 bases and J 12 bases; nucleotides not matched to a gene: 9. The CDR3 here is CSGRLAGGTSQYF. CDR3 coding DNA: TGCAGCGGGAGACTAGCGGGAGGAACTAGTCAGTACTTC.

This chain uses TRBV12-3 or TRBV12-4 with TRBJ2-5; 8 bases align to TRBD2. This CDR3 comprises 15 residues. V was pared by 8 bases and J by 0 bases, with 8 bases of the junction left unmatched. The CDR3 region has the DNA TGTGCCAGCCGTAAAACGGGAGGGTACCAAGAGACCCAGTACTTC. Amino acid sequence: CASRKTGGYQETQYF.

About this clonotype: The junction and the germline gene differ at one end; a read error may be behind it. V usage is TRBV20-1 and J usage is TRBJ2-7; D is perhaps TRBD2 (6 bases). Germline V gene sequence: CDR1 DFQATT, CDR2 SNEGSKA (reference sequence). This CDR3 has 16 amino acids. CDR3: CCARDHSGGSSYEQYF. The CDR3 nucleotides are TGCTGTGCTAGAGATCATAGCGGAGGAAGCTCCTACGAGCAGTACTTC.

This clonotype was counted between two and nine times. V gene TRBV20-1 combines with J gene TRBJ2-5; 10 positions match TRBD2. With 1 base clipped from V and 5 bases from J, the junction kept 10 bases outside the gene matches. Per the germline V gene, CDR1 is DFQATT and CDR2 is SNEGSKA (reference sequence). The CDR3 sequence is 16 residues long. The CDR3 is CSARGGSSGSSETQYF. The CDR3 DNA is TGCAGTGCTAGAGGGGGATCTAGCGGGAGTTCTGAGACCCAGTACTTC.

The table lists this clonotype with many counts. The chain recombines TRBV20-1 with TRBJ2-1, with 11 bases lining up with TRBD2. This CDR3 region has 15 residues. The V segment lost 6 bases and the J segment 7 bases; nucleotides outside the gene matches: 11. CDR1 DFQATT and CDR2 SNEGSKA come from the germline V gene (reference sequence). The CDR3 region is CSASDGLAGLNEQFF. The CDR3 region has the DNA TGCAGTGCCTCAGACGGACTAGCGGGTCTGAATGAGCAGTTCTTC.

This clonotype occurred many times. The chain combines TRBV2 with TRBJ1-1; tentatively, D is TRBD1 (5 bases). The germline V gene encodes CDR1 SNHLY and CDR2 FYNNEI. Trimming stripped 7 bases from V and 4 bases from J, with 13 bases between. The CDR3 has 13 amino acids. The CDR3 spells CASTTTGFTEAFF. The CDR3 DNA follows: TGTGCCAGCACTACAACAGGTTTCACTGAAGCTTTCTTT.

This clonotype was seen repeatedly, ten times or more. The chain uses TRBV20-1 and TRBJ2-2, with 10 bases identical to TRBD1. The CDR3 loop spans 16 amino acids. The junction had 6 bases not matched to a gene; V was cut back by 2 bases and J by 3 bases. Per germline, CDR1 DFQATT and CDR2 SNEGSKA (reference sequence). This chain's CDR3 is CSARSYGTGDTGELFF. In DNA, the CDR3 is TGCAGTGCTAGATCGTACGGGACAGGGGACACCGGGGAGCTGTTTTTT.